This entry lists 26 T cell receptor beta chains sequenced from one sample in a study of chemoradiotherapy in HPV16-positive cancers. Assay: immunoSEQ multiplex PCR; the TCRdb copy retains only in-frame clones and omits some. The repertoire holds about 68,000 clones, with roughly 90% as singletons. The input for sequencing was blood, taken from a patient who underwent chemoradiotherapy. These receptors originate from a human donor with HPV-associated anogenital cancer.

This rearrangement joins TRBV10-2 to TRBJ2-7; 11 bases agree with TRBD2. J lost 2 bases, V lost 0 bases, and 6 bases had no gene match. Germline V gives CDR1 WSHSY, CDR2 SAAADI. This CDR3 spans 17 amino acids. CDR3 DNA sequence: TGCGCCAGCAGTGAGTCGGGGGGGACTAGCGGACCCTACGAGCAGTACTTC. The encoded protein is CASSESGGTSGPYEQYF.

The chain is built from TRBV5-1 and TRBJ2-2; perhaps TRBD1 as D (5 bases). Germline CDR1 reads SGHRS; CDR2 reads YFSETQ. This CDR3 comprises 14 residues. Trimming removed 5 bases from V and 5 bases from J, with 13 bases in between. The CDR3 region is CASSSEAGTGELFF. As DNA, the CDR3 is TGCGCCAGCAGTTCCGAAGCAGGGACCGGGGAGCTGTTTTTT.

The chain uses TRBV2 and TRBJ2-7; 7 bases line up with TRBD2. Looked up from germline, CDR1 is SNHLY and CDR2 is FYNNEI. The CDR3 has 13 residues. The trim removed 7 bases at V and 1 base at J, leaving 4 bases unmatched. The CDR3 sequence is CASTGLVSYEQYF. In nucleotides, the CDR3 is TGTGCCAGCACTGGACTAGTTTCCTACGAGCAGTACTTC.

The rearrangement links TRBV9 to TRBJ1-1; D remains unclear. Trimming took off 0 bases at V and 0 bases at J, with 3 bases between the two ends. The CDR3 has 13 amino acids. Per the germline V gene, CDR1 is SGDLS and CDR2 is YYNGEE. CDR3 nucleotide sequence: TGTGCCAGCAGCGTAGTGGTGAACACTGAAGCTTTCTTT. It is translated as CASSVVVNTEAFF. Together with reference TRBV9 and TRBJ1-1, the CDR3 gives the full variable domain: DSGVTQTPKHLITATGQRVTLRCSPRSGDLSVYWYQQSLDQGLQFLIQYYNGEERAKGNILERFSAQQFPDLHSELNLSSLELGDSALYFCASSVVVNTEAFFGQGTRLTVV.

The rearrangement links TRBV6-1 to TRBJ1-2; D might be TRBD1 (5 bases). Per the germline V gene, CDR1 is MNHNS and CDR2 is SASEGT. V lost 3 bases and J lost 10, with 15 bases in between. CDR3 length: 13 residues. The CDR3 reads CASSDNTGGLYTF. DNA of the CDR3: TGTGCCAGCAGTGACAACACCGGGGGTCTCTACACCTTC.

This chain uses TRBV6-1 with TRBJ1-1; 7 positions match TRBD1. CDR1 is MNHNS and CDR2 is SASEGT in the germline V gene. With V trimmed by 8 bases and J by 5 bases, 8 bases remained unmatched. This CDR3 has 13 residues. The CDR3, as DNA: TGTGCCAGCCTCTGGGACAGCAGAACTGAAGCTTTCTTT. As protein: CASLWDSRTEAFF.

This chain uses TRBV28 with TRBJ1-5, with D hard to call. The CDR3 covers 14 residues. Germline-derived CDR1 and CDR2 are MDHEN and SYDVKM. Trimming cost V 6 bases and J 0 bases, with 9 bases left between them. The CDR3: CASSRLDSNQPQHF. In nucleotides, the CDR3 is TGTGCCAGCAGCCGCCTCGATAGCAATCAGCCCCAGCATTTT.

This chain uses TRBV10-1 with TRBJ2-7; maybe TRBD1 (6 bases). The CDR3 covers 12 residues. The germline CDR1 and CDR2 sequences are WNHNN and SYGVQD (reference sequence). Trimming stripped 9 bases from V and 0 bases from J, with 9 bases between. This chain's CDR3 is CASGDNSYEQYF. The CDR3, as DNA: TGCGCCAGTGGGGACAACTCCTACGAGCAGTACTTC.

The CDR3 is CASSPKGQGVDYGYTF. In DNA form, the CDR3 reads TGCGCCAGCAGCCCAAAGGGACAGGGGGTTGACTATGGCTACACCTTC. The gene calls are TRBV4-1 and TRBJ1-2; 11 bases fit TRBD1. The CDR3 consists of 16 residues. Germline values: CDR1 MGHRA, CDR2 YSYEKL. The ends lost 4 bases at V and 3 bases at J; junction bases unmatched: 7.

The chain uses TRBV19 and TRBJ2-3; 9 positions agree with TRBD1. The CDR3 runs to 13 residues. With 4 bases clipped from V and 5 bases from J, the junction kept 1 base outside the gene matches. Looked up from germline, CDR1 is LNHDA and CDR2 is SQIVND (reference sequence). For the CDR3, the DNA is TGTGCCAGTAGTACGGGACAGGGAGATACGCAGTATTTT. Translating it yields CASSTGQGDTQYF.

The chain is built from TRBV11-2 and TRBJ2-1; D perhaps matches TRBD1 (7 bases). The CDR3 length is 14 residues. Germline V lookup: CDR1 SGHAT, CDR2 FQNNGV. Trimming took 5 bases from V and 3 from J, leaving 11 bases between them. CDR3 in DNA: TGTGCCAGCAGCCGGAGGGACAGCTACAATGAGCAGTTCTTC. It encodes CASSRRDSYNEQFF.

The chain carries TRBV19 and TRBJ1-1, with 8 bases fitting TRBD1. The CDR3 contains 17 residues. The J segment lost 4 bases and the V segment lost 4 bases, leaving 14 bases of the junction unmatched. Germline values: CDR1 LNHDA, CDR2 SQIVND (reference sequence). The CDR3 reads CASSRGAGGVLATEAFF. CDR3 DNA: TGTGCCAGTAGTAGAGGGGCAGGGGGCGTCTTAGCCACTGAAGCTTTCTTT.

The V and J genes are TRBV7-2 and TRBJ2-7; D uncertain. V was clipped by 4 bases and J by 2 bases, with 9 bases between them. CDR1 SGHTA and CDR2 FQGNSA come from the germline V gene. The CDR3 covers 13 residues. CDR3 nucleotide sequence: TGTGCCAGCAGCTCAAACGGGCCCTACGAGCAGTACTTC. This encodes CASSSNGPYEQYF.

The rearrangement uses TRBV7-8 and TRBJ2-3; TRBD2 matches 14 bases. CDR3 length equals 16 residues. V was pared by 5 bases and J by 6 bases, with 7 bases of the junction left unmatched. The germline V gene encodes CDR1 SGHVS and CDR2 FQNEAQ. In nucleotides, the CDR3 is TGTGCCAGCAGCCCGACTAGCGGGAGGGCCGGGGATACGCAGTATTTT. Translating it yields CASSPTSGRAGDTQYF.

This sequence joins TRBV14 and TRBJ1-1; TRBD1 agrees at 12 bases. With 1 base clipped from V and 11 bases from J, the junction kept 14 bases outside the gene matches. This CDR3 is 17 amino acids long. Germline CDR1 is SGHDN and CDR2 is FVKESK. The CDR3 protein is CASSQVTGGTGGSRAFF. CDR3 in DNA: TGTGCCAGCAGCCAAGTGACAGGGGGGACAGGGGGCTCGCGGGCTTTCTTT.

J is TRBJ2-7 and V is TRBV7-8, with D perhaps assigned TRBD1 or TRBD2 (5 bases each). This CDR3 has 13 amino acids. V was cut by 5 bases and J by 3 bases, with 11 bases left in between. Germline V gene lookup returns CDR1 SGHVS and CDR2 FQNEAQ. This chain's CDR3 is CASSPGPSYEQYF. The DNA of the CDR3 is TGTGCCAGCAGCCCGGGACCGAGCTACGAGCAGTACTTC.

V and J are TRBV5-1 and TRBJ1-2; D gene unclear. The germline CDR1 and CDR2 sequences are SGHRS and YFSETQ. The V end was cut by 0 bases, the J end by 8 bases, with 14 bases between. The CDR3 contains 14 residues. The CDR3 loop reads CASSLAGPGEGYTF. CDR3 sequence (DNA): TGCGCCAGCAGCTTGGCTGGGCCCGGGGAGGGCTACACCTTC.

The gene calls are TRBV2 and TRBJ2-1; 7 bases map to TRBD2. Trimming took 7 bases from V and 6 from J; bases not matched to a gene: 6. The CDR3 length is 13 residues. Germline lookup yields CDR1 SNHLY and CDR2 FYNNEI. The DNA for the CDR3 is TGTGCCAGCACGGCGGGAGACCTCAATGAGCAGTTCTTC. This sequence encodes CASTAGDLNEQFF.

V is TRBV27 and J is TRBJ1-3, with D unresolved. This CDR3 is built from 15 residues. The germline CDR1 and CDR2 sequences are MNHEY and SMNVEV (reference sequence). V dropped 5 bases and J dropped 0 bases, with 11 bases sitting between them. In DNA form, the CDR3 reads TGTGCCAGCAGTCCCGACGGGAGCTCTGGAAACACCATATATTTT. This translates into CASSPDGSSGNTIYF.

This rearrangement joins TRBV19 to TRBJ2-2; 9 bases match TRBD1. The length of the CDR3 is 15 residues. V lost 7 bases, J lost 3 bases, and 6 bases stayed unmatched. Germline lookup yields CDR1 LNHDA and CDR2 SQIVND (reference sequence). Here the CDR3 reads CASNPQGADTGELFF. The CDR3, as DNA: TGTGCCAGTAACCCACAGGGGGCGGACACCGGGGAGCTGTTTTTT. The entire variable domain, with the rest obtained from reference TRBV19 and TRBJ2-2, is as follows: DGGITQSPKYLFRKEGQNVTLSCEQNLNHDAMYWYRQDPGQGLRLIYYSQIVNDFQKGDIAEGYSVSREKKESFPLTVTSAQKNPTAFYLCASNPQGADTGELFFGEGSRLTVL.

The chain couples TRBV4-1 to TRBJ1-1; perhaps TRBD1 as D (6 bases). Trimming removed 3 bases at V and 1 base at J, with 12 bases between. The CDR3 length is 15 residues. The germline V gene has CDR1 MGHRA and CDR2 YSYEKL. DNA of the CDR3: TGCGCCAGCAGCCACCGAGGGGGTACGAACACTGAAGCTTTCTTT. Amino acids: CASSHRGGTNTEAFF.

The chain has TRBV10-3 and TRBJ1-3; TRBD1 agrees at 8 bases. Trimming cost V 6 bases and J 6 bases; bases outside gene matches: 10. Germline assignment: CDR1 ENHRY and CDR2 SYGVKD. CDR3 size: 15 residues. The CDR3 reads CAISLTGTGTNTIYF. DNA for the CDR3: TGTGCCATCAGCCTAACCGGGACAGGCACAAACACCATATATTTT.

This sequence joins TRBV7-9 and TRBJ1-6; the D gene is possibly TRBD1 (5 bases). The V gene lost 4 bases and the J gene lost 8 bases, with 12 bases spanning the gap. The CDR3 extends over 14 amino acids. Germline lookup yields CDR1 SEHNR and CDR2 FQNEAQ (reference sequence). The CDR3 coding sequence is TGTGCCAGCAGCTGGGGGGGATTACATTCACCCCTCCACTTT. Its protein product is CASSWGGLHSPLHF.

This clone was seen just once. The V call is TRBV29-1, the J call TRBJ2-3; D is uncertain. Germline V gene lookup returns CDR1 SQVTM and CDR2 ANQGSEA. Trimming removed 4 bases from V and 0 bases from J, with 5 bases in between. CDR3 length equals 12 residues. The CDR3 sequence is CSVVASTDTQYF. Written as DNA, the CDR3 is TGCAGCGTTGTGGCCAGCACAGATACGCAGTATTTT.

V and J are TRBV27 and TRBJ1-2, with a possible D match to TRBD1 (6 bases). CDR1 is MNHEY and CDR2 is SMNVEV in the germline V gene (reference sequence). V was shortened by 2 bases and J by 7 bases, with 11 bases between the two germline ends. The length of the CDR3 is 13 residues. The CDR3 DNA reads as TGTGCCAGCAGTTTACGAACAGGGTCTGGCTACACCTTC. Translation gives CASSLRTGSGYTF.

This chain connects TRBV5-6 to TRBJ1-6, with D maybe TRBD1 (6 bases). In germline, CDR1 is SGHDT, CDR2 YYEEEE. The V end was cut by 4 bases, the J end by 6 bases, with 23 bases between. The CDR3 loop spans 18 amino acids. CDR3 bases: TGTGCCAGCAGCGGCGGACAGTTTGGCGATCCGTTTAATTCACCCCTCCACTTT. Amino acids: CASSGGQFGDPFNSPLHF.